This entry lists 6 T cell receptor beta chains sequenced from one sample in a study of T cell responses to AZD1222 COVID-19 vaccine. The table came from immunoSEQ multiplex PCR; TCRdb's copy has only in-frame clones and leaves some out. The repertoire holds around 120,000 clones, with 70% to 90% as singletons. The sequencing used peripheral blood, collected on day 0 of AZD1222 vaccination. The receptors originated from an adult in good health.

This CDR3 reads CASSLAPGGYTF. The CDR3 nucleotides read TGTGCCAGCAGCTTAGCTCCGGGTGGCTACACCTTC. The rearrangement uses TRBV7-2 and TRBJ1-2; the D is unclear. This CDR3 is 12 amino acids long. The V end lost 0 bases, the J end lost 7 bases, and 6 bases lay between the germline ends. Per germline, CDR1 SGHTA and CDR2 FQGNSA.

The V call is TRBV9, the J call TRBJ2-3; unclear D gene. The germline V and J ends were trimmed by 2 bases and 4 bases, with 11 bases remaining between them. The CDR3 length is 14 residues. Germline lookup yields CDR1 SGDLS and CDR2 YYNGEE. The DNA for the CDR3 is TGTGCCAGCAGCGTGGGTGTTAGCCCAGATACGCAGTATTTT. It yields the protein CASSVGVSPDTQYF.

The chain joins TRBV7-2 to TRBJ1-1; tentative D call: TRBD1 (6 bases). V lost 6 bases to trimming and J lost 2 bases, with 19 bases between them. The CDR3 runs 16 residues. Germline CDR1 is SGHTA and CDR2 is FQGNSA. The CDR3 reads CASRPIMDSINTEAFF. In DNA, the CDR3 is TGTGCCAGCAGACCCATCATGGACAGCATAAACACTGAAGCTTTCTTT. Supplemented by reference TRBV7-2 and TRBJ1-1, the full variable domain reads GAGVSQSPSNKVTEKGKDVELRCDPISGHTALYWYRQSLGQGLEFLIYFQGNSAPDKSGLPSDRFSAERTGGSVSTLTIQRTQQEDSAVYLCASRPIMDSINTEAFFGQGTRLTVV.

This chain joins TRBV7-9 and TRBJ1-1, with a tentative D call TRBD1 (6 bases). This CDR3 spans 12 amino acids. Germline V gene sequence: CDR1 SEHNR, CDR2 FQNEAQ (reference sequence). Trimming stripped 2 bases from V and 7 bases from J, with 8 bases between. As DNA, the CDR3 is TGTGCCAGCAGCTTAAGGACAGATGAAGCTTTCTTT. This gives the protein CASSLRTDEAFF.

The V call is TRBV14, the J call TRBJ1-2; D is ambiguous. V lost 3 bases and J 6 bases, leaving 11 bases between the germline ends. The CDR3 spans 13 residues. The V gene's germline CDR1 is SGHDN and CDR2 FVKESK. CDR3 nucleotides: TGTGCCAGCAGCCACGACACCGAAGATGGCTACACCTTC. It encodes CASSHDTEDGYTF.

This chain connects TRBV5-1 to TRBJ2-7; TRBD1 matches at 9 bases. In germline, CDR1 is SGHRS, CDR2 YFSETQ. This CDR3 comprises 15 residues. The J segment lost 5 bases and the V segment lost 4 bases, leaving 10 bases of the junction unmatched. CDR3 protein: CASSPRDRVFNEQYF. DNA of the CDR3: TGCGCCAGCAGCCCCCGGGACAGGGTGTTCAACGAGCAGTACTTC.